These 20 T cell receptor beta chains came from one sample sequenced in a study of vaccination effects on CD4 cells after COVID-19. Method: immunoSEQ multiplex PCR; TCRdb's copy keeps in-frame clones and lacks some. The top ten clones hold 15% of a sample with roughly 35,000 clones, about 60% of them seen once. Antigen-specific CD4+ T cells were expanded (with viral peptide pools) by the ViraFEST assay ahead of sequencing. Investigators separated out CD4+ T cells once around eleven days of culture had passed. In the vaccine recipients, nucleocapsid antibodies were negative and there was no prior SARS-CoV-2 infection. These TCRs are of unknown antigen specificity. This material consisted of CD4+ T cells from PBMCs cultured with HCoV-OC43 spike peptides, taken before COVID-19 vaccination. Subset noted: HCoV-OC43 spike overlapping peptide pool stimulation. These receptors were collected from a human donor who received a COVID-19 vaccine.

This chain uses TRBV19 with TRBJ2-1; D is tentatively TRBD1 or TRBD2 (6 bases each). The CDR3 covers 16 residues. V was cut by 6 bases and J by 2 bases, with 17 bases left in between. Germline V lookup: CDR1 LNHDA, CDR2 SQIVND (reference sequence). As DNA, the CDR3 is TGTGCCAGTAGCAAGGTGGGGGGCCACCCCTACAATGAGCAGTTCTTC. Protein sequence: CASSKVGGHPYNEQFF.

The V gene is TRBV10-2, the J gene TRBJ2-2; 9 bases align to TRBD1. The CDR3 is 16 residues long. CDR1 and CDR2 (germline): WSHSY, SAAADI. The J segment lost 4 bases and the V segment lost 7 bases, leaving 10 bases of the junction unmatched. CDR3 sequence (DNA): TGCGCCAGCAATAAGCGGACAGGGGCTGGCACCGGGGAGCTGTTTTTT. The encoded protein is CASNKRTGAGTGELFF.

The CDR3, as DNA: TGCGCCAGCAGCTTGGTAGCGGGAATGAACACTGAAGCTTTCTTT. As protein: CASSLVAGMNTEAFF. The gene calls are TRBV5-1 and TRBJ1-1; no clear D. Trimming stripped 0 bases from V and 0 bases from J, with 9 bases between. From germline, CDR1 is SGHRS and CDR2 YFSETQ. The CDR3 contains 15 residues.

The chain is built from TRBV7-2 and TRBJ2-1; D uncertain. V dropped 7 bases and J dropped 4 bases, with 17 bases sitting between them. This CDR3 contains 15 residues. Germline V lookup: CDR1 SGHTA, CDR2 FQGNSA. DNA of the CDR3: TGTGCCAGCAAAGCTTACGCCGCAGAGTACAATGAGCAGTTCTTC. Translating it yields CASKAYAAEYNEQFF.

This clone showed up just a few times. The rearrangement uses TRBV19 and TRBJ2-3; 8 bases are a match to TRBD2. This CDR3 contains 15 residues. Trimming cost V 3 bases and J 2 bases; bases outside gene matches: 4. Germline V gene sequence: CDR1 LNHDA, CDR2 SQIVND (reference sequence). The CDR3 spells CASSITGGATDTQYF. The CDR3 bases are TGTGCCAGTAGTATCACGGGGGGGGCCACAGATACGCAGTATTTT.

This chain links TRBV19 with TRBJ1-3; unclear D gene. The germline V gene has CDR1 LNHDA and CDR2 SQIVND (reference sequence). This CDR3 is 17 amino acids long. V was clipped by 10 bases and J by 0 bases, with 22 bases between them. The CDR3 coding sequence is TGTGCCACCGCTTCACAGATCCTTCGCTTCTCTGGAAACACCATATATTTT. This encodes CATASQILRFSGNTIYF.

The chain carries TRBV6-1 and TRBJ2-3, with 9 bases aligning to TRBD1. After removal of 1 base from V and 6 bases from J, the junction contained 5 bases not matched to a gene. Germline V gives CDR1 MNHNS, CDR2 SASEGT. The CDR3 is made up of 15 amino acids. The CDR3 region is CASSEGQGGFDTQYF. The CDR3 region has the DNA TGTGCCAGCAGTGAAGGACAGGGGGGGTTCGATACGCAGTATTTT.

The chain is built from TRBV2 and TRBJ2-7; D is possibly TRBD1 (7 bases). The CDR3 is made up of 15 amino acids. Germline assignment: CDR1 SNHLY and CDR2 FYNNEI. Trimming took off 9 bases at V and 5 bases at J, with 23 bases between the two ends. Here the CDR3 reads CASSRGQGGPNEQYF. CDR3 bases: TGTGCCAGTTCGAGGGGGCAGGGAGGTCCTAACGAGCAGTACTTC.

The rearrangement uses TRBV2 and TRBJ1-1; D is uncertain. The CDR3 has 13 residues. Trimming took 2 bases from V and 4 from J, leaving 8 bases between them. From germline, CDR1 is SNHLY and CDR2 FYNNEI. The CDR3 nucleotides are TGTGCCAGCAGTGAATCGGGGTTCACTGAAGCTTTCTTT. Its translation is CASSESGFTEAFF. The variable domain in full, completed from reference TRBV2 and TRBJ1-1, reads EPEVTQTPSHQVTQMGQEVILRCVPISNHLYFYWYRQILGQKVEFLVSFYNNEISEKSEIFDDQFSVERPDGSNFTLKIRSTKLEDSAMYFCASSESGFTEAFFGQGTRLTVV.

This chain joins TRBV10-2 and TRBJ2-7; 11 bases fit TRBD2. Germline trimming cut 8 bases from V and 6 bases from J; bases unmatched to any gene: 15. Germline V lookup: CDR1 WSHSY, CDR2 SAAADI. There are 16 residues in the CDR3. CDR3 DNA sequence: TGCGCCAGCCAGGGGGCAGGGCTAGCGGGAGGTCGCGAGCAGTACTTC. Translating it yields CASQGAGLAGGREQYF.

This clone was counted a few times. The genes are TRBV6-4 and TRBJ2-3; 8 nucleotides line up with TRBD2. The CDR3 runs to 15 residues. V gave up 3 bases and J gave up 1 base; unmatched junction bases: 3. Germline values: CDR1 MRHNA, CDR2 SNTAGT. The CDR3 DNA reads as TGTGCCAGCAGTGAAGAGACTAGCGGCACAGATACGCAGTATTTT. Translated: CASSEETSGTDTQYF.

The rearrangement links TRBV13 to TRBJ1-4; TRBD1 matches 12 bases. Germline CDR1 reads PRHDT; CDR2 reads FYEKMQ (reference sequence). Trimming cost V 5 bases and J 3 bases; bases outside gene matches: 4. The CDR3 length is 16 residues. CDR3 DNA sequence: TGTGCCAGCAGCCGGGACAGGGGGCTTTCTAATGAAAAACTGTTTTTT. Translated, it gives CASSRDRGLSNEKLFF.

The chain couples TRBV10-3 to TRBJ1-4, with 9 positions matching TRBD1. Germline assignment: CDR1 ENHRY and CDR2 SYGVKD. The J segment lost 8 bases and the V segment lost 6 bases, leaving 16 bases of the junction unmatched. There are 17 residues in the CDR3. CDR3: CAIRPNNKDRGGEKLFF. CDR3 coding DNA: TGTGCCATCAGGCCCAACAACAAGGACAGGGGTGGCGAAAAACTGTTTTTT.

This clone was counted a few times. The rearrangement links TRBV30 to TRBJ2-1; TRBD2 aligns across 8 bases. CDR1 is GTSNPN, CDR2 SVGIG, per germline (reference sequence). This CDR3 contains 15 residues. J was trimmed by 5 bases and V by 3 bases; bases with no gene match: 9. CDR3: CAWSDGTRGDNEQFF. The CDR3 nucleotides are TGTGCCTGGAGCGACGGGACTAGAGGGGACAATGAGCAGTTCTTC.

This clone has just a few counts. The rearrangement joins TRBV5-8 to TRBJ2-1; D remains unclear. Germline CDR1 SGHTS, CDR2 YDEGEE. The CDR3 has 15 amino acids. Deletions cut 6 bases from V and 0 bases from J, with 13 bases between. In nucleotides, the CDR3 is TGTGCCAGCACCCTCGACGGATACTCCTACAATGAGCAGTTCTTC. It specifies CASTLDGYSYNEQFF.

This chain uses TRBV19 with TRBJ1-1, with 7 bases identical to TRBD1. Germline CDR1 is LNHDA and CDR2 is SQIVND (reference sequence). This CDR3 has 14 residues. Trimming cost V 10 bases and J 1 base; bases outside gene matches: 9. The CDR3 sequence: CATHRGQTNTEAFF. CDR3 DNA sequence: TGTGCCACCCACAGGGGCCAGACGAACACTGAAGCTTTCTTT.

The V gene is TRBV27, the J gene TRBJ2-4; tentative D call: TRBD2 (5 bases). Trimming stripped 2 bases from V and 0 bases from J, with 5 bases between. This CDR3 region has 14 residues. Germline V gene lookup returns CDR1 MNHEY and CDR2 SMNVEV (reference sequence). CDR3 nucleotide sequence: TGTGCCAGCAGTTTAGGACTAGCCAAAAACATTCAGTACTTC. Residues: CASSLGLAKNIQYF.

This rearrangement joins TRBV11-3 to TRBJ1-1; no clear D gene. The V gene lost 11 bases and the J gene lost 6 bases, with 13 bases spanning the gap. Germline V gives CDR1 SGHNT, CDR2 YENEEA. CDR3 length equals 11 residues. CDR3 DNA: TGTGCCGGGAAGGAGGAGGCTGAAGCTTTCTTT. Protein sequence: CAGKEEAEAFF.

The V gene is TRBV10-3, the J gene TRBJ2-1; 7 bases match TRBD2. The germline V gene has CDR1 ENHRY and CDR2 SYGVKD. Trimming removed 7 bases from V and 3 bases from J; junction bases left unmatched: 21. This CDR3 is built from 19 residues. This chain's CDR3 is CAIKTSTSPISRIYNEQFF. The CDR3 DNA sequence: TGTGCCATCAAGACATCGACTAGCCCGATTAGTAGGATCTACAATGAGCAGTTCTTC.

The rearrangement joins TRBV9 to TRBJ2-1; 8 nucleotides align to TRBD2. The germline CDR1 and CDR2 sequences are SGDLS and YYNGEE. This CDR3 has 15 amino acids. J gave up 8 bases and V 6 bases, and 13 bases lay outside the gene matches. As DNA, the CDR3 is TGTGCCAGCACCCGAACGGGGAGCGGGAGCCATGAGCAGTTCTTC. Translating it yields CASTRTGSGSHEQFF.